This TCR beta chain was captured in a study of T-cell reconstitution after alpha-beta-depleted transplantation in children. Unique molecular identifiers featured in how the TCRbeta library was prepared. One entry per CDR3 protein, called by TCRdb with MiXCR from the PCR reads. This sample has approximately 300,000 distinct CDR3 sequences, with roughly a tenth found just once. The CDR3 is made up of 16 amino acids. Unmatched junction bases numbered 8, after V lost 0 bases and J lost 4 bases. Germline CDR1 and CDR2: SEHNR and FQNEAQ (reference sequence). This clonotype was detected a few times. The sequence came from a boy less than two years old with acute myeloid leukemia, due to receive a stem cell transplant. The specimen comprised PBMCs, sampled before TCRalphabeta/CD19-depleted stem cell transplant. The chain recombines TRBV7-9 with TRBJ1-1, with 7 bases fitting TRBD1. DNA for the CDR3: TGTGCCAGCAGCTTAGCTTGGGCAGGGGGGCGCACTGAAGCTTTCTTT. This sequence encodes CASSLAWAGGRTEAFF.